Ten or more counts support the clone carrying this T cell receptor beta chain. As yet, its antigen is unknown. This sample stems from a study of CD8 T cells in ankylosing spondylitis. Overall study findings and caveats: Disease-linked clones reportedly concentrated significantly in matched ankylosing spondylitis synovial fluid.

Using its own MiXCR run on the 5' RACE reads, TCRdb lists one record per CDR3 protein. The profile shows under 300,000 distinct CDR3 sequences, over 8.5% of them singletons. Between the trimmed V and J ends, which lost 1 base and 8 bases, there was a span of 13 bases. The CDR3 loop spans 14 amino acids. Germline V CDR1 and CDR2: SGHRS, YFSETQ. The material sequenced was blood, either unsorted or a sorted T cell fraction (not recorded which). The receptor's source is a male donor with ankylosing spondylitis or in good health (not recorded which). The genes are TRBV5-1 and TRBJ2-1; D unresolved. The chain's CDR3 is CASSLSDHLDEQFF. In nucleotides, the CDR3 is TGCGCCAGCAGCTTGTCGGACCACCTCGATGAGCAGTTCTTC. Variable domain in full (rest from reference TRBV5-1 and TRBJ2-1): KAGVTQTPRYLIKTRGQQVTLSCSPISGHRSVSWYQQTPGQGLQFLFEYFSETQRNKGNFPGRFSGRQFSNSRSEMNVSTLELGDSALYLCASSLSDHLDEQFFGPGTRLTVL.